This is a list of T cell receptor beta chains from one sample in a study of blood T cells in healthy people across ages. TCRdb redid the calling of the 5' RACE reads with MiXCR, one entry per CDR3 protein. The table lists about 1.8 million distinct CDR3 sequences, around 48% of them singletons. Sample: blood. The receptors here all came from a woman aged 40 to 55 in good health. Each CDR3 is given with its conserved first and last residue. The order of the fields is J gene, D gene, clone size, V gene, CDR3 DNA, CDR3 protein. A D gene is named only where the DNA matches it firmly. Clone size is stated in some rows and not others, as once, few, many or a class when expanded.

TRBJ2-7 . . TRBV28 TGTGCCAGCAGTTTAGTGTCAAGGGCGAACGAGCAGTACTTC CASSLVSRANEQYF
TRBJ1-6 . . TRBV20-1 TGCAGTGCTAGAGGGGCGACAGGATGGAATTCACCCCTCCACTTT CSARGATGWNSPLHF
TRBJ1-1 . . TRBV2 TGTGCCAGCAGCTTACAGTGGAATGCTGAAGCTTTCTTT CASSLQWNAEAFF
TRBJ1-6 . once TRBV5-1 TGCGCCAGCAGCCCCGAAGGGACAAATTCACCCCTCCACTTT CASSPEGTNSPLHF
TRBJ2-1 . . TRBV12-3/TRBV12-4 TGTGCCTGCAGTCCCGGGACCAGGCAGTTCTTC CACSPGTRQFF
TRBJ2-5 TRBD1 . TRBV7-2 TGTGCCAGCAGTAATTGGACAGAGACAGGGGCACGGGAGACCCAGTACTTC CASSNWTETGARETQYF
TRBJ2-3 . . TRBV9 TGTGCCAGCAGCCCCCGTCGGCTAGCTGGGACAGATACGCAGTATTTT CASSPRRLAGTDTQYF
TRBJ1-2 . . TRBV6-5 TGTGCCAGCGCGGCCGGGCCGGCGGCTAACTATGGCTACACCTTC CASAAGPAANYGYTF
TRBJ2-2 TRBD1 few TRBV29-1 TGCAGCGTTGACCCCGGGACAGGGTACACCGGGGAGCTGTTTTTT CSVDPGTGYTGELFF
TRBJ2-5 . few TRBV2 TGTGCCAGCAGTCCCCGCCGCCGGGCAGCAGAGACCCAGTACTTC CASSPRRRAAETQYF
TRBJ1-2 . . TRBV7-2 TGTGCCAGCAGCTCCCAACCCCCGGACAGAGCTAACTATGGCTACACCTTC CASSSQPPDRANYGYTF
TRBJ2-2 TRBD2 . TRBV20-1 TGCAGTGCTAGTCCTAGCGGTGTCACCGGGGAGCTGTTTTTT CSASPSGVTGELFF
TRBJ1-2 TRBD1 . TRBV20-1 TGCAGTCCTAGACAGGGGGCGCGGGGCTACACCTTC CSPRQGARGYTF
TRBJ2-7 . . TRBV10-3 TGTGCCATCAGCATCTCTTCCTACGAGCAGTACTTC CAISISSYEQYF
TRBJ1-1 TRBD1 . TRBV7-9 TGTGCCAGCAGCTTATTAGACAGGGGCACCGCGAACACTGAAGCTTTCTTT CASSLLDRGTANTEAFF
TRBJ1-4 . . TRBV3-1 TGTGCCAGCAGCCAGACGGTCGGGACGGGGAATGAAAAACTGTTTTTT CASSQTVGTGNEKLFF
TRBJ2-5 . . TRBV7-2 TGTGCCAGCAGCTCCCGTGGAGGGGGGGCCGGCCAACAGACCCAGTACTTC CASSSRGGGAGQQTQYF
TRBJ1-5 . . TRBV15 TGTGCCACCTCACGGAATAGCAGTCAGCCCCAGCATTTT CATSRNSSQPQHF